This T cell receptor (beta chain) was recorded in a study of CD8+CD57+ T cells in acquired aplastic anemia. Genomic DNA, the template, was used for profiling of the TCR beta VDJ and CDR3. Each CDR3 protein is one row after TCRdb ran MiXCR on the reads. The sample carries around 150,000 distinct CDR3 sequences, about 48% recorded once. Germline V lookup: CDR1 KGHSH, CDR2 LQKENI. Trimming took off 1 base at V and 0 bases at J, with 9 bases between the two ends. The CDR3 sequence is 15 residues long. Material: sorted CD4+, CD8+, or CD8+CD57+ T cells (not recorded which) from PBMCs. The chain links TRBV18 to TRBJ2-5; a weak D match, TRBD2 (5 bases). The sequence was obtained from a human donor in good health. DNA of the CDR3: TGTGCCAGCTCACCACGGACTGAATACCAAGAGACCCAGTACTTC. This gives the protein CASSPRTEYQETQYF.